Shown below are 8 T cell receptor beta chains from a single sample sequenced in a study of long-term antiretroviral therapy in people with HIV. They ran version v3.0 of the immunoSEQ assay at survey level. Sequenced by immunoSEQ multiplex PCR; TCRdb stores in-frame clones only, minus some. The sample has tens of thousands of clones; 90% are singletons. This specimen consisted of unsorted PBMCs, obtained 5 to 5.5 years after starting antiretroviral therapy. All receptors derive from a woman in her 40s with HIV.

CDR3 in DNA: TGCGCCAGCAGCCAAGAGGCTACTACTAGCGGGGCCTTGGCGACGCAGTATTTT. It encodes CASSQEATTSGALATQYF. The gene calls are TRBV4-3 and TRBJ2-3; 10 bases are shared with TRBD2. The CDR3 is 18 amino acids. V lost 0 bases, J lost 9 bases, and 15 bases stayed unmatched. Germline V gene data show CDR1 as LGHNA and CDR2 as YSLEER.

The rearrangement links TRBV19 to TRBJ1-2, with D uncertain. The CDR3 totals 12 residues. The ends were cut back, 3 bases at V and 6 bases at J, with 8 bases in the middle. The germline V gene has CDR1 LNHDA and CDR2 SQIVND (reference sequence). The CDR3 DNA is TGTGCCAGTAGTATGGAGGGTAATGGCTACACCTTC. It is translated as CASSMEGNGYTF. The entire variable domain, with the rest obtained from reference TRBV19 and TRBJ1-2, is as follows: DGGITQSPKYLFRKEGQNVTLSCEQNLNHDAMYWYRQDPGQGLRLIYYSQIVNDFQKGDIAEGYSVSREKKESFPLTVTSAQKNPTAFYLCASSMEGNGYTFGSGTRLTVV.

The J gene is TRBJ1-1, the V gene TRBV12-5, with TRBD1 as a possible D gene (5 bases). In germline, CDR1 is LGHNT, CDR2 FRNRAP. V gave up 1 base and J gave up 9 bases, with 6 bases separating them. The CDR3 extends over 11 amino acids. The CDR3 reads CASGLGGKAFF. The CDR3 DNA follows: TGTGCTAGTGGTTTGGGGGGGAAAGCTTTCTTT.

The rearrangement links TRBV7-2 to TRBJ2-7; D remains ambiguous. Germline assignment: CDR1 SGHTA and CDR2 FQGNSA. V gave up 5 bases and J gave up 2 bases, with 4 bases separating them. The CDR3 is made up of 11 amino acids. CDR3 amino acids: CASSNTYEQYF. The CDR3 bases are TGTGCCAGCAGCAACACCTACGAGCAGTACTTC.

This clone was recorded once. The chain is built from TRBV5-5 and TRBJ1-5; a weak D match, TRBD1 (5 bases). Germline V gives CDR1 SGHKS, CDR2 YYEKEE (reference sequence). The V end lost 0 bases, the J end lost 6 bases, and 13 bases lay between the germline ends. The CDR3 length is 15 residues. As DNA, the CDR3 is TGTGCCAGCAGCTTGGAGTCCCGGGACGGTCAGCCCCAGCATTTT. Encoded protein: CASSLESRDGQPQHF.

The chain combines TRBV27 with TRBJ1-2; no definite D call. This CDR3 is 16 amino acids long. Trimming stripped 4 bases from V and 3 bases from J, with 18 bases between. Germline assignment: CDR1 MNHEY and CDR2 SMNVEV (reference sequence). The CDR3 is CASSSAQIRGYYGYTF. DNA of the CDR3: TGTGCCAGCAGTTCCGCCCAGATTCGGGGATACTATGGCTACACCTTC.

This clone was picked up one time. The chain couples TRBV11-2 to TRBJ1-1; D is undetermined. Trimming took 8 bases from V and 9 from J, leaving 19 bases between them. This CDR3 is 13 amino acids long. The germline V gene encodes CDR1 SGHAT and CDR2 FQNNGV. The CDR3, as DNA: TGTGCCAGCCGAACCTCGGGGAATAATAAAGCTTTCTTT. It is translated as CASRTSGNNKAFF.

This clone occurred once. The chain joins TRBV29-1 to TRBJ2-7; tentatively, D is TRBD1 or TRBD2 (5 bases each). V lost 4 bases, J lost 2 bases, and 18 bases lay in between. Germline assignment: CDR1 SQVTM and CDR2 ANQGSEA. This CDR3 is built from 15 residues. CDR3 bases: TGCAGCGTTGTCGGCCCCGGGACGGTCCCCTACGAGCAGTACTTC. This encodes CSVVGPGTVPYEQYF.